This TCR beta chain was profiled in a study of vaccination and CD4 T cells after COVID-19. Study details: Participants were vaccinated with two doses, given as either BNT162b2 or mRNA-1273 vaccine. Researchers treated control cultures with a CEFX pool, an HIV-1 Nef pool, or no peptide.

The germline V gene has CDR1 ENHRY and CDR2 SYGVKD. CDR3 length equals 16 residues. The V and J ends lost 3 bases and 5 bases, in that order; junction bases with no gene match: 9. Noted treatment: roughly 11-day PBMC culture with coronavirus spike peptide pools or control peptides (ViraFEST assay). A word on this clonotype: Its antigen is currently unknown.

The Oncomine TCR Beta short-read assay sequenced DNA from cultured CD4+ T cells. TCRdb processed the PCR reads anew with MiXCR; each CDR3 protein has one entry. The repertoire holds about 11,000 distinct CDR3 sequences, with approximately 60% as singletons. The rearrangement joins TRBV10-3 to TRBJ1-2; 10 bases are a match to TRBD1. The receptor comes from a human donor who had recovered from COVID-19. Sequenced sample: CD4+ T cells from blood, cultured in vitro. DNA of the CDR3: TGTGCCATCAGTGAAGGCGGACAGGGGGAGACATATGGCTACACCTTC. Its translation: CAISEGGQGETYGYTF.